This T cell receptor (beta chain) was recorded in a study of blood T cells in healthy people across ages. CDR3 length: 17 amino acids. Germline V gene sequence: CDR1 SQVTM, CDR2 ANQGSEA. A second PCR, run for about 7 to 11 cycles, used a sample-barcoded 5' primer plus a J-beta primer mix. MiXCR was run by TCRdb on the 5' RACE reads, yielding one entry per CDR3 protein. Here the sample spans some 760,000 distinct CDR3 sequences, 20% to 25% being singletons. Isolated PBMCs totaled at least 6.5 million in each sample. Study conclusions and caveats: Naive CD4+ cells and diversity were both higher in long-lived donors than in aged donors.

With regard to this clonotype: The antigen is not known. The junction departs from germline at one end; a sequencing error may be responsible.

These sequences were also reported in another study, on T cells of mothers and their children.

Sequencing input: blood. The chain employs TRBV29-1 and TRBJ2-4, with D maybe TRBD2 (5 bases). The TCR comes from a boy between 10 and 17 years old in good health. The CDR3: CSVEVERQHLAKNIRYF. The CDR3 DNA is TGCAGCGTTGAAGTGGAGAGGCAGCACCTAGCCAAAAACATTCGGTACTTC.